This T cell receptor beta chain was identified in a study of long-term antiretroviral therapy in people with HIV (dated by TCRdb to 2021 to 2024). With regard to the full study: The earliest samples were collected roughly a decade before the 2015 WHO recommendation for immediate ART, at a time when ART was usually postponed until CD4 counts fell. A retrospective serial study tested whether changes in peripheral blood TRB repertoire composition and diversity were associated with ART initiation and durable HIV suppression. Among the roughly 30 participants with HIV, fewer than twelve were female. Test extractions of a monoclonal T-cell line alongside a few dozen polyclonal samples showed no cross-contamination during QIAcube processing. A total of 192 cryopreserved PBMC samples came from roughly 30 adults with confirmed HIV infection and were collected serially over a mean of approximately 6 years (range 1-12). The research as a whole found: The samples span the years 2004 to 2017, and the ART regimens used may be less effective than current regimens. Compared with controls, HIV repertoires had narrower CDR3 length ranges, and the network structure pointed to an antigen-experienced repertoire that shifted only slightly toward naive after ART. Unsorted PBMC were profiled instead of sorted CD4+ and CD8+ T cells because pre-ART samples had limited cell numbers. The repertoire was dominated across all time points by expanded TRB clones identified before ART initiation, although this dominance was seen to fluctuate and to decrease in many PLHIV after ART. Inferences about post-ART repertoire changes are limited because no data were available on ART adherence, viral resistance or therapy changes. Limited PBMC availability meant only the TCR beta chain was sequenced, without alpha chain pairing. ART initiation was associated with a significant increase in TRB diversity, but diversity stayed significantly below transplant donor controls even after long-term ART.

Comments on this clone: Its binding antigen is unknown. Nothing much larger sits one base from this clone, and base qualities are not available.

The immunoSEQ hsTCRB v3.0 assay was used at survey level resolution to sequence the TRB variable region. The targeted TRB sequencing depth was about 35,000-55,000 T-cell genomes per sample. TRB libraries were pooled and sequenced on an Illumina MiSeq using a v3 150-cycle kit. The authors processed their data as follows. Analysis of repertoires was carried out in R inside a reproducible Nextflow workflow spanning QC, data transformation and analysis. LymphoSeq2, an R package for exploring AIRR-Seq data, was used to implement custom analyses. A few samples that produced fewer than 5000 total TRB sequences were removed, so approximately 190 HIV repertoires were analyzed. Among the 188 retained HIV repertoires, around 60 were collected before ART initiation and 120 to 140 were collected after ART initiation. Each repertoire was downsampled to 5000 TRB nucleotide sequences, and summary statistics were averaged across 100 downsampling iterations. Only TRB sequences with CDR3 regions of at least seven amino acids were retained for analysis. A Shannon entropy-derived clonality score and the Gini coefficient were used to measure diversity. In the repertoire networks, any two of the top 5000 CDR3 amino acid sequences were connected whenever the two sequences differed by an edit distance of one. Antigen specificity groups and MHC restriction were predicted for TRB CDR3 amino acid sequences with GLIPH2. Known CMV, EBV, HIV or tissue antigen associations were flagged by matching CDR3 amino acid sequences against VDJdb and McPAS-TCR. Pre-ART, post-ART and control groups were compared with Wilcoxon signed-rank tests and Holm-Bonferroni correction. Here the immuneACCESS table is served through TCRdb, limited to in-frame sequences with V and J called. Missing clones are a known gap in these copies; in checked studies unresolved V genes cover under half, and the rest lacks a known reason. The DNA was the basis for D and trimming; V, J and clone size are from that table. A total of roughly 18,000 clones appear in this sample, 80% to 95% of them only once. Jointly, the top ten make up about an eighth of the sample.

Participants were included only if at least one PBMC sample before ART initiation and at least two post-ART samples were available. Treatment was received in the United States of America by all participants with HIV. Before DNA extraction, cryopreserved samples of about 0.95-11 million PBMC were thawed and then washed. At the time of the earliest PBMC sample, participants with HIV were aged between roughly 20 and 54 years. PBMC samples from each participant spanned 1-4 timepoints before ART initiation and 2-8 timepoints after ART initiation, with a median of 7 samples. For every participant, serial HIV viral load, CD4+ T-cell count, ART history and demographic data were obtained. A Qiagen kit on a QIAcube was used to extract genomic DNA from unsorted PBMC, with samples processed in batches of 12. CDR1 is given as SGHRS and CDR2 as YFSETQ, both from the germline V gene. The CDR3 starts with the cysteine, ends with the phenylalanine, and has 15 residues. Of the read, only the CDR3 DNA is kept; its 45 bases are in frame from base 1. V is cut back by 4 bases and J by 6 bases, with 3 bases in the junction unmatched.

The specimen was unsorted PBMCs, collected 0.6 years after starting antiretroviral therapy. The chain uses TRBV5-1 and TRBJ2-3, with 15 central nucleotides matching TRBD2. The source is a woman aged 40 to 49 with HIV. The nucleotide sequence reads TGCGCCAGCAGCCTCGGGACTAGCGGGGGGGATACGCAGTATTTT. Its amino acids are CASSLGTSGGDTQYF.